The present entry profiles one T cell receptor (beta chain) with its context. The antigen remains undetermined. The CDR3 has 15 amino acids. Trimming pared 4 bases from V and 10 bases from J, leaving 17 bases between. Germline V CDR1 and CDR2: KGHSH, LQKENI. TCRbeta library preparation incorporated unique molecular identifiers. Via MiXCR, TCRdb re-called the PCR reads, giving one row per CDR3 protein. The sample lists hundreds of thousands of distinct CDR3 sequences; about 15% were seen once. The data were obtained in a study of T-cell reconstitution after alpha-beta-depleted transplantation in children. Notes on the study in general: Some patients showed high day-60 TCRbeta diversity, which derived from surviving recipient T cells and thymic progenitors. At one year after transplant, newly produced T cells mostly accounted for T-cell counts and diversity. Roughly two months post-transplant, alpha-beta T cells reportedly originated from several hundred graft clones that had expanded.

Sequences were derived from PBMCs, mostly from graft donor cells, sampled 360 days after TCRalphabeta/CD19-depleted stem cell transplant. This chain uses TRBV18 with TRBJ1-6; the D gene is possibly TRBD1 (5 bases). The TCR originated in a male patient younger than 18 who had a stem cell transplant for acute lymphoblastic leukemia, so the T cells may come from the graft donor. The CDR3, as DNA: TGTGCCAGCTCACTTGGAGGACGGGGGGTATCACCCCTCCACTTT. Encoded protein: CASSLGGRGVSPLHF.